This entry lists 26 T cell receptor beta chains sequenced from one sample in a study of cytomegalovirus exposure and HLA in healthy donors. Both 60 Vbeta primers and 13 Jbeta primers went into the PCR. Data came from immunoSEQ multiplex PCR; TCRdb stores just in-frame clones and leaves some out. The table has some 200,000 clones, about 80% seen once; the top ten hold about 2.1%. Material for sequencing was PBMCs. These receptors all stem from a woman in her 30s in good health and CMV-seropositive.

With regard to this clone: The junction departs from germline at one end; a sequencing error may be responsible. The gene calls are TRBV7-9 and TRBJ2-3, with TRBD2 matching 8 bases. CDR1 and CDR2 (germline): SEHNR, FQNEAQ (reference sequence). This CDR3 contains 15 residues. CDR3 DNA: TGTTCCAGCAGCCCTTTAGCGGGGCCCACAGATACGCAGTATTTT. It is translated as CSSSPLAGPTDTQYF. Full variable domain (remainder filled in from reference TRBV7-9 and TRBJ2-3): DTGVSQNPRHKITKRGQNVTFRCDPISEHNRLYWYRQTLGQGPEFLTYFQNEAQLEKSRLLSDRFSAERPKGSFSTLEIQRTEQGDSAMYLCSSSPLAGPTDTQYFGPGTRLTVL.

The chain joins TRBV9 to TRBJ2-1; TRBD2 is a possible D gene (5 bases). The V gene's germline CDR1 is SGDLS and CDR2 YYNGEE. The CDR3 runs to 15 residues. V was shortened by 3 bases and J by 2 bases, with 12 bases between the two germline ends. The CDR3 here is CASSGRRDAYNEQFF. DNA of the CDR3: TGTGCCAGCAGCGGTCGCCGGGATGCCTACAATGAGCAGTTCTTC.

The chain combines TRBV5-1 with TRBJ1-1, with TRBD1 matching over 7 bases. The CDR3 covers 15 residues. The trim removed 1 base at V and 0 bases at J, leaving 3 bases unmatched. CDR1 and CDR2 (germline): SGHRS, YFSETQ. The CDR3 coding sequence is TGCGCCAGCAGCTTGACCGGGACAGTGAACACTGAAGCTTTCTTT. Amino acid sequence: CASSLTGTVNTEAFF.

The V gene is TRBV18, the J gene TRBJ2-3; 10 nucleotides agree with TRBD2. Trimming cost V 2 bases and J 6 bases; bases outside gene matches: 5. Germline CDR1 is KGHSH and CDR2 is LQKENI. The CDR3 length is 15 residues. As DNA, the CDR3 is TGTGCCAGCTCACCATCCGTAGCGGGAGGCGATACGCAGTATTTT. It is translated as CASSPSVAGGDTQYF.

The V gene is TRBV4-3, the J gene TRBJ1-2; 11 bases line up with TRBD1. This CDR3 contains 15 residues. V lost 1 base and J lost 8; bases outside the gene matches: 6. Germline V gene data show CDR1 as LGHNA and CDR2 as YSLEER. The CDR3 DNA is TGCGCCAGCAGCCAAGCCGGACAGGGGGCGAGGGGCTACACCTTC. Translating gives CASSQAGQGARGYTF.

The chain combines TRBV19 with TRBJ2-7; 7 bases fit TRBD2. This CDR3 region has 15 residues. Germline V CDR1 and CDR2: LNHDA, SQIVND (reference sequence). The J segment lost 1 base and the V segment lost 4 bases, leaving 7 bases of the junction unmatched. CDR3 bases: TGTGCCAGTAGTACAGCGGGAACCGGTTCCTACGAGCAGTACTTC. It is translated as CASSTAGTGSYEQYF.

This chain uses TRBV2 with TRBJ1-2; D uncertain. Trimming pared 7 bases from V and 2 bases from J, leaving 5 bases between. CDR3 length equals 11 residues. CDR1 is SNHLY, CDR2 FYNNEI, per germline. This CDR3 reads CASKLNYGYTF. The CDR3 region has the DNA TGTGCCAGCAAACTCAACTATGGCTACACCTTC.

The sample holds one count of this clone. This sequence joins TRBV5-1 and TRBJ1-1, with 7 positions matching TRBD1. CDR3 length: 14 residues. V lost 4 bases to trimming and J lost 1 base; unmatched junction nucleotides: 4. Looked up from germline, CDR1 is SGHRS and CDR2 is YFSETQ. The CDR3 coding sequence is TGCGCCAGCAGCATAACAGGGGCGAACACTGAAGCTTTCTTT. Its protein product is CASSITGANTEAFF.

In the case of this clone: The same CDR3 arises from other DNA sequences in this sample as well. The V and J genes are TRBV5-1 and TRBJ2-7; TRBD2 matches 14 bases. Germline V gene sequence: CDR1 SGHRS, CDR2 YFSETQ. The V and J ends lost 5 bases and 2 bases, in that order; junction bases with no gene match: 3. The length of the CDR3 is 15 residues. As DNA, the CDR3 is TGCGCCAGCAGATCGACTAGCGGGGGGGCCTACGAGCAGTACTTC. As protein: CASRSTSGGAYEQYF. The complete variable domain, with remaining parts taken from reference TRBV5-1 and TRBJ2-7, reads KAGVTQTPRYLIKTRGQQVTLSCSPISGHRSVSWYQQTPGQGLQFLFEYFSETQRNKGNFPGRFSGRQFSNSRSEMNVSTLELGDSALYLCASRSTSGGAYEQYFGPGTRLTVT.

V and J are TRBV7-9 and TRBJ2-5; 9 positions agree with TRBD1. V lost 5 bases, J lost 4 bases, and 20 bases stayed unmatched. CDR1 and CDR2 (germline): SEHNR, FQNEAQ (reference sequence). The CDR3 extends over 19 amino acids. CDR3 bases: TGTGCCAGCAGCGTCAGAAGGGACAGGGTAGGAAGTTTGTTAGAGACCCAGTACTTC. Residues: CASSVRRDRVGSLLETQYF.

The chain carries TRBV29-1 and TRBJ1-1, with D uncertain. V lost 2 bases and J lost 1, with 8 bases in between. The CDR3 covers 13 residues. Germline V gene lookup returns CDR1 SQVTM and CDR2 ANQGSEA. The CDR3 DNA reads as TGCAGCGTTGAACCCAGACAGAACACTGAAGCTTTCTTT. Translating it yields CSVEPRQNTEAFF.

CDR3 nucleotide sequence: TGTGCCAGTAGTATGAATGGTCAGGCAGATGGCTACACCTTC. This gives the protein CASSMNGQADGYTF. V and J are TRBV19 and TRBJ1-2; D is unresolved. The V gene's germline CDR1 is LNHDA and CDR2 SQIVND (reference sequence). CDR3 size: 14 residues. With 3 bases removed from V and 6 bases from J, the gap between germline ends came to 14 bases.

The chain has TRBV6-5 and TRBJ2-7; 10 nucleotides match TRBD2. V shed 5 bases and J 4 bases; nucleotides not matched to a gene: 8. Germline values: CDR1 MNHEY, CDR2 SVGAGI. This CDR3 is built from 15 residues. The CDR3 nucleotides read TGTGCCAGCAGTGCCGCTAGCGGGAGTGGGTACGAGCAGTACTTC. Protein sequence: CASSAASGSGYEQYF.

V usage is TRBV7-9 and J usage is TRBJ2-5, with 10 positions matching TRBD2. V shed 3 bases, J shed 7 bases, and the junction held 11 bases outside the gene matches. The germline V gene has CDR1 SEHNR and CDR2 FQNEAQ (reference sequence). This CDR3 spans 16 amino acids. This chain's CDR3 is CASSFVSGGAFGTQYF. CDR3 bases: TGTGCCAGCAGCTTCGTCAGCGGGGGGGCCTTCGGGACCCAGTACTTC.

The genes are TRBV6-4 and TRBJ1-5; TRBD1 agrees at 9 bases. The CDR3 contains 14 residues. Trimming removed 6 bases from V and 6 bases from J; junction bases left unmatched: 6. Germline V lookup: CDR1 MRHNA, CDR2 SNTAGT. CDR3 sequence: CASRPGQGGQPQHF. CDR3 DNA: TGTGCCAGCAGGCCGGGACAGGGAGGTCAGCCCCAGCATTTT.

The gene calls are TRBV5-6 and TRBJ2-7; 7 nucleotides match TRBD2. This CDR3 spans 15 amino acids. The J segment lost 1 base and the V segment lost 0 bases, leaving 4 bases of the junction unmatched. The V gene's germline CDR1 is SGHDT and CDR2 YYEEEE. The CDR3 DNA is TGTGCCAGCAGCTTGGTGACTAGCAGGTCCTACGAGCAGTACTTC. Translated, it gives CASSLVTSRSYEQYF.

This clone was counted only a few times. The V gene is TRBV5-5, the J gene TRBJ1-4, with D unresolved. From germline, CDR1 is SGHKS and CDR2 YYEKEE (reference sequence). Trimming removed 0 bases from V and 10 bases from J, with 13 bases in between. CDR3 length equals 14 residues. The CDR3 sequence: CASSLAPERRKLFF. CDR3 in DNA: TGTGCCAGCAGCTTGGCCCCGGAGAGGAGAAAACTGTTTTTT.

The rearrangement uses TRBV2 and TRBJ1-4; a weak D match, TRBD1 (5 bases). CDR1 is SNHLY, CDR2 FYNNEI, per germline. The CDR3 length is 15 residues. Trimming left V 5 bases short and J 3 bases short, with 13 bases between. CDR3 sequence reads: CASSHRQLANEKLFF. For the CDR3, the DNA is TGTGCCAGCAGTCACAGGCAACTGGCTAATGAAAAACTGTTTTTT.

This clone was counted once. The chain recombines TRBV2 with TRBJ2-7; TRBD1 matches 7 bases. V was pared by 8 bases and J by 0 bases, with 1 base of the junction left unmatched. The CDR3 is 12 residues long. From germline, CDR1 is SNHLY and CDR2 FYNNEI. CDR3 nucleotide sequence: TGTGCCAGCGGGACAGACTCCTACGAGCAGTACTTC. Its protein is CASGTDSYEQYF.

The gene calls are TRBV10-1 and TRBJ2-1; 9 bases align to TRBD2. CDR3 length equals 15 residues. With 2 bases clipped from V and 7 bases from J, the junction kept 6 bases outside the gene matches. Germline CDR1 reads WNHNN; CDR2 reads SYGVQD (reference sequence). CDR3 nucleotide sequence: TGCGCCAGCAGTGAGATCGCTAGCGGGATGAATGAGCAGTTCTTC. It specifies CASSEIASGMNEQFF.

The chain employs TRBV5-1 and TRBJ2-7, with D uncertain. This CDR3 has 15 residues. Germline V gene data show CDR1 as SGHRS and CDR2 as YFSETQ. V lost 0 bases to trimming and J lost 5 bases, with 15 bases between them. The CDR3 DNA sequence: TGCGCCAGCAGCTTGGAGTGGGCAGGTCTCCACGAGCAGTACTTC. It translates to CASSLEWAGLHEQYF.

This sequence joins TRBV6-5 and TRBJ1-4, with D unresolved. CDR3 size: 14 residues. V dropped 2 bases and J dropped 8 bases, with 12 bases sitting between them. The germline CDR1 and CDR2 sequences are MNHEY and SVGAGI. The CDR3 region is CASSYTGIREKLFF. CDR3 nucleotide sequence: TGTGCCAGCAGTTACACGGGGATTCGGGAAAAACTGTTTTTT.

This chain links TRBV6-1 with TRBJ1-5, with a tentative D call TRBD1 (5 bases). Germline V gene data show CDR1 as MNHNS and CDR2 as SASEGT. V was trimmed by 5 bases and J by 2 bases, leaving 10 bases between them. This CDR3 has 14 amino acids. The CDR3 protein is CASSRQRGNQPQHF. CDR3 nucleotide sequence: TGTGCCAGCAGTAGACAGCGGGGCAATCAGCCCCAGCATTTT.

This CDR3 is CAISPGSEQYF. The CDR3 nucleotides are TGTGCCATCAGCCCCGGGTCCGAGCAGTACTTC. This chain joins TRBV10-3 and TRBJ2-7, with D unclear. The CDR3 is made up of 11 amino acids. Trimming took off 6 bases at V and 6 bases at J, with 9 bases between the two ends. CDR1 and CDR2 (germline): ENHRY, SYGVKD.

The sample holds a few counts of this clone. CDR3: CASSESSFPFPGWGANVLTF. CDR3 nucleotides: TGTGCCAGCAGTGAATCCAGCTTTCCGTTCCCCGGGTGGGGGGCCAACGTCCTGACTTTC. The rearrangement joins TRBV6-1 to TRBJ2-6; D unclear. Between the trimmed V and J ends, which lost 2 bases and 4 bases, there was a span of 24 bases. Germline V lookup: CDR1 MNHNS, CDR2 SASEGT. This CDR3 comprises 20 residues.

The sample holds a few counts of this clone. Other DNA sequences in this sample translate to the same CDR3. V gene TRBV25-1 combines with J gene TRBJ1-5; 7 nucleotides match TRBD1. Germline CDR1 is MGHDK and CDR2 is SYGVNS. The CDR3 spans 15 residues. V trimming: 1 base; J trimming: 4 bases; junction bases outside the gene matches: 4. The DNA for the CDR3 is TGTGCCAGCAGTGAATCGGGACAGCCTAATCAGCCCCAGCATTTT. It specifies CASSESGQPNQPQHF.